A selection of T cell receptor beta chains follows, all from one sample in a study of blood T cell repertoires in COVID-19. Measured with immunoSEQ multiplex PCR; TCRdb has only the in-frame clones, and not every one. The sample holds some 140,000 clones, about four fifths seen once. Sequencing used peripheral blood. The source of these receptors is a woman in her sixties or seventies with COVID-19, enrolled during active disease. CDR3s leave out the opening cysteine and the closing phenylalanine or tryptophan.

CDR3 protein: ASSKGSGQTYEQY
J gene: TRBJ2-7
V gene: TRBV5-1

CDR3 protein: ASSGGAGGFYEQY
J gene: TRBJ2-7
V gene: TRBV5-4

CDR3 protein: ASGQGDRNNSPLH
J gene: TRBJ1-6
V gene: TRBV11-2

CDR3 protein: ASSPTGTPYNSPLH
J gene: TRBJ1-6
V gene: TRBV7-8

CDR3 protein: ASSAMQTLTAPYEQY
J gene: TRBJ2-7
V gene: TRBV7-8

CDR3 protein: ASSPWGGQIIQY
J gene: TRBJ2-4
V gene: TRBV7-2

CDR3 protein: ASSLAQVKETQY
J gene: TRBJ2-5
V gene: TRBV7-2

CDR3 protein: ASSLVGGGRF
J gene: TRBJ1-1
V gene: TRBV5-6

CDR3 protein: ASSSARDEQF
J gene: TRBJ2-1
V gene: TRBV11-3

CDR3 protein: ASSSYRGYT
J gene: TRBJ1-2
V gene: TRBV5-6

CDR3 protein: ASSPWTGGRETQY
J gene: TRBJ2-5
V gene: TRBV7-9

CDR3 protein: ASSYTMGPGGIT
J gene: TRBJ1-2
V gene: TRBV5-5

CDR3 protein: SASYAGGPQTQY
J gene: TRBJ2-5
V gene: TRBV20-1

CDR3 protein: AISAVATEAF
J gene: TRBJ1-1
V gene: TRBV10-3

CDR3 protein: ASRDSNSPLH
J gene: TRBJ1-6
V gene: TRBV28

CDR3 protein: ASSIRTDEKLF
J gene: TRBJ1-4
V gene: TRBV19

CDR3 protein: ASSSQGALH
J gene: TRBJ1-6
V gene: TRBV5-1

CDR3 protein: ASSLSGSSYEQY
J gene: TRBJ2-7
V gene: TRBV6-5